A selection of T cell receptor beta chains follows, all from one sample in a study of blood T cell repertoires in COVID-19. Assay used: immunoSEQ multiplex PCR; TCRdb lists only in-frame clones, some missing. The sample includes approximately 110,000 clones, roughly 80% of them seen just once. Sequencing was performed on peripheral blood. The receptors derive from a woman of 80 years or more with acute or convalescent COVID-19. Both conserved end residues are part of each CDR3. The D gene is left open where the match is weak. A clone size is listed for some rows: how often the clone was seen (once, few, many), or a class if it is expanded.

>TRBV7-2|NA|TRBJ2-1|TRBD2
TGTGCCAGCAGCCCCCGAGGGCTAGCGGCCTCCTACAATGAGCAGTTCTTC
CASSPRGLAASYNEQFF
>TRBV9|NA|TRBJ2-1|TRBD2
TGTGCCAGCAGCGTAGGCCTAGCGGGAGGCTACGGGTTTGACTCCTACAATGAGCAGTTCTTC
CASSVGLAGGYGFDSYNEQFF
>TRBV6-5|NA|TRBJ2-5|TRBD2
TGTGCCAGCACAACTAGCGGAGGTGAAGAGACCCAGTACTTC
CASTTSGGEETQYF
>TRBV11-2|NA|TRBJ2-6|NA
TGTGCCGTACGGGATTCTGGGGCCAACGTCCTGACTTTC
CAVRDSGANVLTF
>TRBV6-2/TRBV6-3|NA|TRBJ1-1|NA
TGTGCCAGCAGCTTTGAGGCAGGGCGGTCTGTGAACACTGAAGCTTTCTTT
CASSFEAGRSVNTEAFF
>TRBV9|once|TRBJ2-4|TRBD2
TGTGCCAGCAGCGTCGGGACGGGGGGAAACATTCAGTACTTC
CASSVGTGGNIQYF
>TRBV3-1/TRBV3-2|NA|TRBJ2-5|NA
TGTGCCAGCAGCCAAAGGGGAACAGAGACCCAGTACTTC
CASSQRGTETQYF
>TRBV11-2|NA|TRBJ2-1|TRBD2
TGTGCCAGCAGCTTAGTAACACTAGCGGGAGCAGGGGAGCAGTTCTTC
CASSLVTLAGAGEQFF
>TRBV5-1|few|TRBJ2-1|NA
TGCGCCAGCAGCTGGAAGTCCGGGTCCAGGGACAATGAGCAGTTCTTC
CASSWKSGSRDNEQFF
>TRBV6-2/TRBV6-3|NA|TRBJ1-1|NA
TGTGCCAGCAGTTCCGGACTGCCGAACACTGAAGCTTTCTTT
CASSSGLPNTEAFF
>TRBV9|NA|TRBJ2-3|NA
TGTGCCAGCAGCCCCTCGGGGGTAGGGCCACCAGATACGCAGTATTTT
CASSPSGVGPPDTQYF